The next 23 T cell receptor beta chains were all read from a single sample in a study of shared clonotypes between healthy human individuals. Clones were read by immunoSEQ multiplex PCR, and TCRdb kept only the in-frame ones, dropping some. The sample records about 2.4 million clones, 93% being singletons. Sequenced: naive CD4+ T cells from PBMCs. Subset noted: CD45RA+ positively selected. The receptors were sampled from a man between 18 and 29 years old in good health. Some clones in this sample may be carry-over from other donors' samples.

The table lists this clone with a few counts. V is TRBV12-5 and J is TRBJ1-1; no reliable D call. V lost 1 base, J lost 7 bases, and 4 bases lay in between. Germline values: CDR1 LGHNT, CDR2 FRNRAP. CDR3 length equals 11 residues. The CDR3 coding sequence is TGTGCTAGTGGTTTGGGAAGTGAAGCTTTCTTT. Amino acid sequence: CASGLGSEAFF. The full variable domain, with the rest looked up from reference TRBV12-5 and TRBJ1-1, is DARVTQTPRHKVTEMGQEVTMRCQPILGHNTVFWYRQTMMQGLELLAYFRNRAPLDDSGMPKDRFSAEMPDATLATLKIQPSEPRDSAVYFCASGLGSEAFFGQGTRLTVV.

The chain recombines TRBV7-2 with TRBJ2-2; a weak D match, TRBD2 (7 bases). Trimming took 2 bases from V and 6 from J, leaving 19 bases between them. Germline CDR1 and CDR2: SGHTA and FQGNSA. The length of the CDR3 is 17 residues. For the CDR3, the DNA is TGTGCCAGCAGCTTATACAGGGCGGGAGCTAGTGCCGGGGAGCTGTTTTTT. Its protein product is CASSLYRAGASAGELFF.

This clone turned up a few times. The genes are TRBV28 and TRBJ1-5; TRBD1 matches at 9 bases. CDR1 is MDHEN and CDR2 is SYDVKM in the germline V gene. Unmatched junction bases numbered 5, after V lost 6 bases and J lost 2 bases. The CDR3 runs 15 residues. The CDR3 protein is CASSPRTGGNQPQHF. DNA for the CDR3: TGTGCCAGCAGCCCCAGGACAGGGGGCAATCAGCCCCAGCATTTT.

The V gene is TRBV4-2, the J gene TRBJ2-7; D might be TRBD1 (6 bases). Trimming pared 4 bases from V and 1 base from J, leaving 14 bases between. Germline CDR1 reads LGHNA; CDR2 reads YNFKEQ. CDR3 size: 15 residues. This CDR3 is CASSLKTGQSYEQYF. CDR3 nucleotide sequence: TGTGCCAGCAGCCTCAAGACAGGCCAGTCCTACGAGCAGTACTTC.

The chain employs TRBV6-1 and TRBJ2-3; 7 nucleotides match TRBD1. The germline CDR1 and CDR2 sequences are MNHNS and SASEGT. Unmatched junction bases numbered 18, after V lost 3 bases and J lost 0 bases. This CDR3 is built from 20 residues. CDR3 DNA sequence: TGTGCCAGCAGTGATAGGTTCGGCGGCCGACAGGGCCCTAGCACAGATACGCAGTATTTT. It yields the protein CASSDRFGGRQGPSTDTQYF.

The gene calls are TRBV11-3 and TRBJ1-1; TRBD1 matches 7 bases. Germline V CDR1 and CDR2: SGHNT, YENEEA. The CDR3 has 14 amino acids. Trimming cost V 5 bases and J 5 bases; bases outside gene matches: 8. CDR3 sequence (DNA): TGTGCCAGCAGCCCTACAGGGGTTGGAACTGAAGCTTTCTTT. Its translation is CASSPTGVGTEAFF.

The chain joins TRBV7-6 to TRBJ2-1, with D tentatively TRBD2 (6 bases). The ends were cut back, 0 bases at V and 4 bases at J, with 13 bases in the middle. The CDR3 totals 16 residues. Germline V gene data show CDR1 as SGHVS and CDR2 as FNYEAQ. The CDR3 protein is CASSLAWDSPYNEQFF. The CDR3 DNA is TGTGCCAGCAGCTTAGCCTGGGACTCCCCATACAATGAGCAGTTCTTC.

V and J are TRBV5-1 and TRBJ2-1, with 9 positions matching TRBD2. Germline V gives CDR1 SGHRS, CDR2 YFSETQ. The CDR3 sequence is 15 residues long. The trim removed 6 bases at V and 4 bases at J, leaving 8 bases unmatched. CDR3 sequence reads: CASIAQAGGYNEQFF. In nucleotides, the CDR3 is TGCGCCAGCATCGCCCAAGCGGGAGGTTACAATGAGCAGTTCTTC.

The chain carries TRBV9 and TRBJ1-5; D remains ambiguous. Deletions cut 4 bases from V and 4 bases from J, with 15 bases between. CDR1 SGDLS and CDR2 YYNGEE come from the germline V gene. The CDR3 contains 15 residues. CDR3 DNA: TGTGCCAGCAGCCGAAGCGGAGGAGAAAATCAGCCCCAGCATTTT. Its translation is CASSRSGGENQPQHF.

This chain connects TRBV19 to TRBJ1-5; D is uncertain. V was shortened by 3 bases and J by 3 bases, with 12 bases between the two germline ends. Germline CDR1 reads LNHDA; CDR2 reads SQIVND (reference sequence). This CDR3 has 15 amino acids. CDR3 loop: CASSIWASDNQPQHF. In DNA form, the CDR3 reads TGTGCCAGTAGTATTTGGGCTTCTGACAATCAGCCCCAGCATTTT.

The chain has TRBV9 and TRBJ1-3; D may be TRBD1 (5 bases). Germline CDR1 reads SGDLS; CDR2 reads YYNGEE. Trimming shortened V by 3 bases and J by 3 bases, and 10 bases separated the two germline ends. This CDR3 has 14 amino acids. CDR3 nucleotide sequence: TGTGCCAGCAGCGCGACAGTCTTTGGAAACACCATATATTTT. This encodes CASSATVFGNTIYF.

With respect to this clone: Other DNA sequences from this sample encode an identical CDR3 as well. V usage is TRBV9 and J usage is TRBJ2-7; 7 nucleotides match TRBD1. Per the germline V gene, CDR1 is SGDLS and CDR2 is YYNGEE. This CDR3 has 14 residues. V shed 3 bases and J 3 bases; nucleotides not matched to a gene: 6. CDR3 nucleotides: TGTGCCAGCAGCGCAACGGGACAGAACTACGAGCAGTACTTC. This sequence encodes CASSATGQNYEQYF.

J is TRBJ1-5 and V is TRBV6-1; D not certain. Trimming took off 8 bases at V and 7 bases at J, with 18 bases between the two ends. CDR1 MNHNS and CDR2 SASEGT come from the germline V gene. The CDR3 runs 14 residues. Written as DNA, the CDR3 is TGTGCCAGCCAACGAACAAGGGTAGAACAGCCCCAGCATTTT. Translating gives CASQRTRVEQPQHF.

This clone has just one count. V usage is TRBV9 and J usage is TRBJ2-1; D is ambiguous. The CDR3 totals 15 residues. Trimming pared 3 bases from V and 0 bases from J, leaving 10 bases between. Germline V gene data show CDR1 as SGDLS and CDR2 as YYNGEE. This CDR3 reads CASSDVGSSYNEQFF. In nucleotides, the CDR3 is TGTGCCAGCAGCGACGTCGGAAGCTCCTACAATGAGCAGTTCTTC.

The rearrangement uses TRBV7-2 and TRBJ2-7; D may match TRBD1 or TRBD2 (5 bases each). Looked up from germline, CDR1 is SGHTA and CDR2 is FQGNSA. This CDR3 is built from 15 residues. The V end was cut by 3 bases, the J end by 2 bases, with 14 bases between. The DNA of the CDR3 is TGTGCCAGCAGCTTTGGGGTTGGGGGAACCTACGAGCAGTACTTC. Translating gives CASSFGVGGTYEQYF.

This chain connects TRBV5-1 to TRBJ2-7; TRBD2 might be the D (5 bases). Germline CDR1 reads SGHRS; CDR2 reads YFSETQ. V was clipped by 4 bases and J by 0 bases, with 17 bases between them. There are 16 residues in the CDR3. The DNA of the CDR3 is TGCGCCAGCAGCGCCCTTGGGAGTACCTCCTCCTACGAGCAGTACTTC. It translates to CASSALGSTSSYEQYF.

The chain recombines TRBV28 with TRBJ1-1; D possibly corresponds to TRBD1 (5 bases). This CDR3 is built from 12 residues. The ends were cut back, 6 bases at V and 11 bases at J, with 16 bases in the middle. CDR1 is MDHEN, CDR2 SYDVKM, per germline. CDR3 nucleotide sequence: TGTGCCAGCAGAATTCGTCAGGGATATGCTTTCTTT. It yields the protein CASRIRQGYAFF.

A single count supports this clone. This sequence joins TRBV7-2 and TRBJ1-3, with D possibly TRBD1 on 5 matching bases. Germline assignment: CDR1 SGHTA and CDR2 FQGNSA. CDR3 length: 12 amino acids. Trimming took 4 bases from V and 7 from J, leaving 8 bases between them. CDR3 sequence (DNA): TGTGCCAGCAGCTCGGGGGGGAACACCATATATTTT. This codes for CASSSGGNTIYF.

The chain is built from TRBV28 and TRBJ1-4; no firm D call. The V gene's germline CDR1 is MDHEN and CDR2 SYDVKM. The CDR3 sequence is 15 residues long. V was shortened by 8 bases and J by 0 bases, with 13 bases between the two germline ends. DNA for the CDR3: TGTGCCAGCGGACCAGTGTGGGCAACTAATGAAAAACTGTTTTTT. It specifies CASGPVWATNEKLFF. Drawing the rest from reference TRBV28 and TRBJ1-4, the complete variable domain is DVKVTQSSRYLVKRTGEKVFLECVQDMDHENMFWYRQDPGLGLRLIYFSYDVKMKEKGDIPEGYSVSREKKERFSLILESASTNQTSMYLCASGPVWATNEKLFFGSGTQLSVL.

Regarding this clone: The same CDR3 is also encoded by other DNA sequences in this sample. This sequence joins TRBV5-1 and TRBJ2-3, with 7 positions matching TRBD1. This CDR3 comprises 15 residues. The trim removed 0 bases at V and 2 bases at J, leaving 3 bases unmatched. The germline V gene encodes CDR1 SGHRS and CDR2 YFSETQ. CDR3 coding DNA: TGCGCCAGCAGCTTGGGAACAGGGGACACAGATACGCAGTATTTT. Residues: CASSLGTGDTDTQYF.

CDR3 coding DNA: TGTGCCAGTAGTGTGACAGGCACACGCTACGAGCAGTACTTC. Its protein is CASSVTGTRYEQYF. V usage is TRBV19 and J usage is TRBJ2-7; a weak D match, TRBD1 (6 bases). The V end lost 5 bases, the J end lost 3 bases, and 14 bases lay between the germline ends. This CDR3 contains 14 residues. CDR1 and CDR2 (germline): LNHDA, SQIVND (reference sequence).

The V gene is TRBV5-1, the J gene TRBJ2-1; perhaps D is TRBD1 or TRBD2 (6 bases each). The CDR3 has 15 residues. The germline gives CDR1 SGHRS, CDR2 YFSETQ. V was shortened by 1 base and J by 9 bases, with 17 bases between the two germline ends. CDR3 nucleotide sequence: TGCGCCAGCAGCTTGTCGGGGGCGGGTGGTACTGAGCAGTTCTTC. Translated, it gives CASSLSGAGGTEQFF.

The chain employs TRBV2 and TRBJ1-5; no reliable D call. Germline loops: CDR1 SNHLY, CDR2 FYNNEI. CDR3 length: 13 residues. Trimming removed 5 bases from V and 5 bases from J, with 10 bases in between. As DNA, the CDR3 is TGTGCCAGCAGTCAAAGGCAGGATCAGCCCCAGCATTTT. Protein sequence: CASSQRQDQPQHF.